The 17 T cell receptor beta chains given below trace back to one sample, sequenced in a study of human T cells and chemical hapten exposure. Time point specified: pre-sensitization, week 0. The treatment was: therapeutic diphenylcyclopropenone sensitization with weekly scalp DPC. TCRdb re-analysed the RACE reads in MiXCR, keeping a single row per CDR3 protein. The sample records 60,000 to 75,000 distinct CDR3 sequences, 6.7% being singletons. The specimen comprised whole blood, sampled in connection with sensitization to the hapten diphenylcyclopropenone (DPC). Receptor source: a woman in her 30s with alopecia areata. Some clones in this sample may be carry-over from other donors' samples.

This clonotype appeared many times. The V call is TRBV10-1, the J call TRBJ1-5, with D unclear. The CDR3 runs to 16 residues. Trimming removed 4 bases at V and 5 bases at J, with 18 bases between. Germline assignment: CDR1 WNHNN and CDR2 SYGVQD (reference sequence). CDR3 sequence: CASSVRIPNKDQPQHF. Written as DNA, the CDR3 is TGCGCCAGCAGTGTCCGTATCCCAAATAAGGATCAGCCCCAGCATTTT.

This clonotype was counted at least ten times. The V gene is TRBV7-9, the J gene TRBJ1-1; TRBD1 matches 8 bases. Germline CDR1 and CDR2: SEHNR and FQNEAQ (reference sequence). Trimming took 1 base from V and 5 from J; bases not matched to a gene: 6. This CDR3 spans 15 amino acids. DNA of the CDR3: TGTGCCAGCAGCTTAGAGAGCAGGGGGCGAACTGAAGCTTTCTTT. Its protein is CASSLESRGRTEAFF. Full variable domain (missing parts from reference TRBV7-9 and TRBJ1-1): DTGVSQNPRHKITKRGQNVTFRCDPISEHNRLYWYRQTLGQGPEFLTYFQNEAQLEKSRLLSDRFSAERPKGSFSTLEIQRTEQGDSAMYLCASSLESRGRTEAFFGQGTRLTVV.

This clonotype appeared many times. The chain carries TRBV12-3 or TRBV12-4 and TRBJ1-2; the D gene is possibly TRBD1 (6 bases). V was cut by 3 bases and J by 6 bases, with 8 bases left in between. CDR3 size: 12 residues. The CDR3 spells CASSFNRDGYTF. CDR3 coding DNA: TGTGCCAGCAGTTTCAACAGGGATGGCTACACCTTC.

There are many counts of this clonotype. The V gene is TRBV20-1, the J gene TRBJ1-1; the D gene is possibly TRBD1 (5 bases). The CDR3 extends over 13 amino acids. The V gene lost 0 bases and the J gene lost 6 bases, with 11 bases spanning the gap. Germline V gene lookup returns CDR1 DFQATT and CDR2 SNEGSKA (reference sequence). CDR3 region: CSARDLRGAEAFF. The CDR3 DNA reads TGCAGTGCTAGAGATCTTCGGGGGGCTGAAGCTTTCTTT.

For this clonotype: It may be a read error: a sequence one base away is much more abundant. V usage is TRBV27 and J usage is TRBJ2-3; no firm D call. V shed 5 bases and J shed 2 bases, with 20 bases lying between them. The germline V gene encodes CDR1 MNHEY and CDR2 SMNVEV (reference sequence). The CDR3 has 17 amino acids. The CDR3 loop is CASSLKDWKRSTDTQYF. For the CDR3, the DNA is TGTGCCAGCAGTCTCAAGGATTGGAAGCGTTCCACAGATACGCAGTATTTT.

This clonotype was picked up many times. The chain couples TRBV11-3 to TRBJ2-7; 8 nucleotides line up with TRBD2. This CDR3 region has 15 residues. The germline V gene encodes CDR1 SGHNT and CDR2 YENEEA. After removal of 4 bases from V and 2 bases from J, the junction contained 7 bases not matched to a gene. This CDR3 is CASSCRGGCPYEQYF. As DNA, the CDR3 is TGTGCCAGCAGCTGCCGCGGGGGGTGCCCCTACGAGCAGTACTTC.

This clonotype was observed at least ten times. This rearrangement joins TRBV6-6 to TRBJ1-1; D is undetermined. Germline CDR1 reads MNHNY; CDR2 reads SVGAGI (reference sequence). Trimming took 3 bases from V and 1 from J, leaving 6 bases between them. The CDR3 length is 13 residues. The CDR3 sequence: CASSYFWNTEAFF. The CDR3 coding sequence is TGTGCCAGCAGTTATTTCTGGAACACTGAAGCTTTCTTT.

The CDR3 spells CASSSRRGTNEKLFF. For the CDR3, the DNA is TGTGCCAGCAGTTCCCGCAGGGGAACTAATGAAAAACTGTTTTTT. The genes are TRBV6-5 and TRBJ1-4; D is perhaps TRBD1 (6 bases). V was cut by 4 bases and J by 1 base, with 10 bases left in between. The germline V gene encodes CDR1 MNHEY and CDR2 SVGAGI. The CDR3 spans 15 residues.

The chain uses TRBV19 and TRBJ1-5; unclear D gene. Trimming stripped 1 base from V and 6 bases from J, with 7 bases between. Per the germline V gene, CDR1 is LNHDA and CDR2 is SQIVND (reference sequence). The CDR3 runs 13 residues. The CDR3 sequence is CASSIARSQPQHF. DNA for the CDR3: TGTGCCAGTAGTATAGCCCGAAGTCAGCCCCAGCATTTT.

This clonotype was observed at least ten times. The chain combines TRBV13 with TRBJ2-3, with TRBD2 matching over 7 bases. Germline V lookup: CDR1 PRHDT, CDR2 FYEKMQ (reference sequence). Trimming took 4 bases from V and 1 from J; bases not matched to a gene: 5. This CDR3 is 15 amino acids long. The CDR3 protein is CASSSLTSRTDTQYF. CDR3 bases: TGTGCCAGCAGCTCTCTGACTAGCCGCACAGATACGCAGTATTTT.

This rearrangement joins TRBV14 to TRBJ2-1; no reliable D call. Trimming took off 1 base at V and 5 bases at J, with 15 bases between the two ends. CDR1 is SGHDN and CDR2 is FVKESK in the germline V gene. The CDR3 consists of 16 residues. DNA for the CDR3: TGTGCCAGCAGCCAAGCTTCCCCCCCGCTAAACAATGAGCAGTTCTTC. The encoded protein is CASSQASPPLNNEQFF.

This clonotype was seen at least ten times. The chain carries TRBV5-1 and TRBJ1-2; 12 nucleotides agree with TRBD1. Germline CDR1 is SGHRS and CDR2 is YFSETQ. Germline trimming cut 3 bases from V and 3 bases from J; bases unmatched to any gene: 3. The CDR3 covers 15 residues. CDR3 coding DNA: TGCGCCAGCAGCTCCGGGACAGGGGGCTACTATGGCTACACCTTC. This sequence encodes CASSSGTGGYYGYTF.

Many counts were recorded for this clonotype. V gene TRBV10-2 combines with J gene TRBJ1-5; D gene uncertain. The V and J ends lost 10 bases and 9 bases respectively, with 19 bases between them. The CDR3 has 13 residues. Germline V gene data show CDR1 as WSHSY and CDR2 as SAAADI. The CDR3 spells CATSLNGEGPQHF. Written as DNA, the CDR3 is TGCGCCACCTCCCTGAACGGGGAGGGGCCCCAGCATTTT.

There are many counts of this clonotype. The chain combines TRBV18 with TRBJ1-2, with D possibly matching TRBD1 (6 bases). V gave up 3 bases and J gave up 0 bases, with 8 bases separating them. In germline, CDR1 is KGHSH, CDR2 LQKENI. The CDR3 totals 14 residues. The CDR3 region is CASSPGQSNYGYTF. In nucleotides, the CDR3 is TGTGCCAGCTCACCCGGACAGTCTAACTATGGCTACACCTTC.

In this sample, this clonotype turned up many times. The chain is built from TRBV9 and TRBJ2-3; tentative D call: TRBD1 (6 bases). With 0 bases removed from V and 4 bases from J, the gap between germline ends came to 12 bases. Germline CDR1 reads SGDLS; CDR2 reads YYNGEE. The CDR3 sequence is 15 residues long. For the CDR3, the DNA is TGTGCCAGCAGCGTAGATCCAGGGGAATCAGATACGCAGTATTTT. It specifies CASSVDPGESDTQYF.

This clonotype was recorded at least ten times. V gene TRBV20-1 combines with J gene TRBJ2-3; TRBD1 matches 8 bases. The CDR3 spans 14 residues. The V and J ends lost 4 bases and 3 bases, in that order; junction bases with no gene match: 6. Germline V gene data show CDR1 as DFQATT and CDR2 as SNEGSKA (reference sequence). This CDR3 reads CSATRQGITDTQYF. The CDR3 nucleotides read TGCAGTGCTACCCGACAGGGGATTACAGATACGCAGTATTTT.

Only a few counts were recorded for this clonotype. The rearrangement links TRBV5-4 to TRBJ1-1; the D is unclear. The CDR3 runs 16 residues. V dropped 5 bases and J dropped 4 bases, with 21 bases sitting between them. CDR1 SGHNT and CDR2 YYREEE come from the germline V gene (reference sequence). As DNA, the CDR3 is TGTGCCAGCAGTCGGGAAGGTGGCTCACTCGGCACTGAAGCTTTCTTT. This gives the protein CASSREGGSLGTEAFF. Supplemented by reference TRBV5-4 and TRBJ1-1, the full variable domain reads ETGVTQSPTHLIKTRGQQVTLRCSSQSGHNTVSWYQQALGQGPQFIFQYYREEENGRGNFPPRFSGLQFPNYSSELNVNALELDDSALYLCASSREGGSLGTEAFFGQGTRLTVV.